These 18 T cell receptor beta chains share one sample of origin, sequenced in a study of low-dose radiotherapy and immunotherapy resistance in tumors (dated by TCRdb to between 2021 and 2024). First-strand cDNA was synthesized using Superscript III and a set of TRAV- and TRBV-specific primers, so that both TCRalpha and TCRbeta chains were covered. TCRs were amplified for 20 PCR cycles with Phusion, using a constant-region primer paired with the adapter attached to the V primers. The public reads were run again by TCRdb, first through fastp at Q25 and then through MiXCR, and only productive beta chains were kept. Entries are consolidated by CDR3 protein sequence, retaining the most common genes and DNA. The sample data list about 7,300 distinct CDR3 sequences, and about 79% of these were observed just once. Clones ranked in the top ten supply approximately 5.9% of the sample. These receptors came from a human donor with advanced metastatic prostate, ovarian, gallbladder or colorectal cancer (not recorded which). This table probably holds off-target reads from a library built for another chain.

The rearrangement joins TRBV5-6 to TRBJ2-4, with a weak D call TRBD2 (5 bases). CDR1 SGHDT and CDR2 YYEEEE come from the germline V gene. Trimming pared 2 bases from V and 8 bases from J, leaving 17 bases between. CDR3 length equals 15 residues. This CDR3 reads CASSFYASPGDIQYF. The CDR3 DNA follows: TGTGCCAGCAGCTTCTATGCCTCCCCCGGGGACATTCAGTACTTC.

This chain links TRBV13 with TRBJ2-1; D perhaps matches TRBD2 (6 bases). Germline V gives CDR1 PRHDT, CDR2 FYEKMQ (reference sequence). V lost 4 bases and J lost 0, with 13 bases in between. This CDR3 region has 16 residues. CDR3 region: CASSSTFSGSYNEQFF. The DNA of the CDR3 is TGTGCCAGCAGCTCCACCTTTAGCGGCTCCTACAATGAGCAGTTCTTC.

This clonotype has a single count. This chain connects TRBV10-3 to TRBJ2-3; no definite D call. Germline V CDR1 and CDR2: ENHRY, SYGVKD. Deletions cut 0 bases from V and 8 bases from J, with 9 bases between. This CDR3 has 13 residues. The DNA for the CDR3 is TGTGCCATCAGTGAGTCGTACGATCCTACGCAGTATTTT. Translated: CAISESYDPTQYF.

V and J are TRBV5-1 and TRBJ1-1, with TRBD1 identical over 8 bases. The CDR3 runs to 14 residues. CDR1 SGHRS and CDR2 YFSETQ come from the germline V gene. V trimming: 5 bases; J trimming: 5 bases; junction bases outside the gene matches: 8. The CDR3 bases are TGCGCCAGCAGACCAGGGGGCTCTGGTACTGAAGCTTTCTTT. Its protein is CASRPGGSGTEAFF.

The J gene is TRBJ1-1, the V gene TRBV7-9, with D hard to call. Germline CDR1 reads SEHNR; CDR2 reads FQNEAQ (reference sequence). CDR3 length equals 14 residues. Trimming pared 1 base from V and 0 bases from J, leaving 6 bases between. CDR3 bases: TGTGCCAGCAGCTTAGACACAGTGAACACTGAAGCTTTCTTT. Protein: CASSLDTVNTEAFF.

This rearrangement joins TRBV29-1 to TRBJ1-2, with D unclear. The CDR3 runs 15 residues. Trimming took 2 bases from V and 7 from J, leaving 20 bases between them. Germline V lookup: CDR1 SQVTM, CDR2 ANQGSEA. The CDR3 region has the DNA TGCAGCGTTGAAAGCGGCGGCCTATTTGGAGCTGGCTACACCTTC. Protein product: CSVESGGLFGAGYTF.

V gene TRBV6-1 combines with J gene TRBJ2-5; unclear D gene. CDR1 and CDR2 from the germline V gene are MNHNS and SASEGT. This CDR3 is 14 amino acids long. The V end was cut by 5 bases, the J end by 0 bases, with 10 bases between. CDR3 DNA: TGTGCCAGCAGTAGGGCACTCCACCAAGAGACCCAGTACTTC. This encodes CASSRALHQETQYF.

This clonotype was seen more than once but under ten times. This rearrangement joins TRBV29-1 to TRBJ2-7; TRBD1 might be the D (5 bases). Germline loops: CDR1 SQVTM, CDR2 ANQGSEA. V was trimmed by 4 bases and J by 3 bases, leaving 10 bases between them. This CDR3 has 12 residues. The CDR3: CSVVQGSYEQYF. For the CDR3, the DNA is TGCAGCGTTGTCCAGGGAAGCTACGAGCAGTACTTC.

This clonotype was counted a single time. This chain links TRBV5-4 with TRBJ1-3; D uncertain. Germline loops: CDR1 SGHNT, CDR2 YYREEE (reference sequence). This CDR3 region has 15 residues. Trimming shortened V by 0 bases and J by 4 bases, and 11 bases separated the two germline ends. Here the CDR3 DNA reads TGTGCCAGCAGCTTGGGATCGGGTTCGGGAAACACCATATATTTT. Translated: CASSLGSGSGNTIYF.

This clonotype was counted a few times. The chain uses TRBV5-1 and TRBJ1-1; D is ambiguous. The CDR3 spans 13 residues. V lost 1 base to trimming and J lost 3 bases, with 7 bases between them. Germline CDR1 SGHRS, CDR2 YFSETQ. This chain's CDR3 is CASSLSADTEAFF. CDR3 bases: TGCGCCAGCAGCTTGAGTGCGGACACTGAAGCTTTCTTT.

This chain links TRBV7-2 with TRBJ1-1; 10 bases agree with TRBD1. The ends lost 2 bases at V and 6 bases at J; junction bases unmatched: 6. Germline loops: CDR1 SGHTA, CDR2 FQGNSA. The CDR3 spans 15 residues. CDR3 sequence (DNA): TGTGCCAGCAGCTTAAGGCGACAGGGGGCGGCTGAAGCTTTCTTT. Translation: CASSLRRQGAAEAFF.

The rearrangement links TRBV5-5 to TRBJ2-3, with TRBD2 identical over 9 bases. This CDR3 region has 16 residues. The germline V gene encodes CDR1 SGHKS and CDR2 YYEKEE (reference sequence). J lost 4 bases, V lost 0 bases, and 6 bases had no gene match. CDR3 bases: TGTGCCAGCAGCTTGGAACAGCGGGGGGTATCAGATACGCAGTATTTT. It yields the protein CASSLEQRGVSDTQYF.

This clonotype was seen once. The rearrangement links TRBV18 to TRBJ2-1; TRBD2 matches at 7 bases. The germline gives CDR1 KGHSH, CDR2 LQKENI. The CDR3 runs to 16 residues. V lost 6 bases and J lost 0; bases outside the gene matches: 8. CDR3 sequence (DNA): TGTGCCAGCTCCCCTCGCGGGGGTAGCTCCTACAATGAGCAGTTCTTC. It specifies CASSPRGGSSYNEQFF.

CDR3 in amino acids: CAWSVQGRFYEQYF. The CDR3 coding sequence is TGTGCCTGGAGTGTACAGGGTCGGTTCTACGAGCAGTACTTC. This chain links TRBV30 with TRBJ2-7; D might be TRBD1 (6 bases). The CDR3 runs to 14 residues. Trimming shortened V by 0 bases and J by 3 bases, and 12 bases separated the two germline ends. CDR1 GTSNPN and CDR2 SVGIG come from the germline V gene (reference sequence).

CDR3 nucleotides: TGTGCCAGCAGCCAAGGTTACCCGAACACCGGGGAGCTGTTTTTT. It encodes CASSQGYPNTGELFF. The chain joins TRBV14 to TRBJ2-2; no clear D gene. The V end was cut by 1 base, the J end by 0 bases, with 6 bases between. This CDR3 comprises 15 residues. CDR1 and CDR2 from the germline V gene are SGHDN and FVKESK.

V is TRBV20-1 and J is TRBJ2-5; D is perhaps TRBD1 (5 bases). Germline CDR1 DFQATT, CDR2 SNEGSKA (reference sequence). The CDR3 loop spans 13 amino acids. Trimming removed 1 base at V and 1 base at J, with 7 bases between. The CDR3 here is CSARGGTQETQYF. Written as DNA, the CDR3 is TGCAGTGCTAGAGGGGGCACCCAAGAGACCCAGTACTTC.

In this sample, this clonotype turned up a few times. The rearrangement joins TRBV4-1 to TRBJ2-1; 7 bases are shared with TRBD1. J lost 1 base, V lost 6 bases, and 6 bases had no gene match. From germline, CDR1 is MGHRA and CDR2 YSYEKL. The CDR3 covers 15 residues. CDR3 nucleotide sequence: TGCGCCAGCAGGGACCCAGGGGGATCCTACAATGAGCAGTTCTTC. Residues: CASRDPGGSYNEQFF.

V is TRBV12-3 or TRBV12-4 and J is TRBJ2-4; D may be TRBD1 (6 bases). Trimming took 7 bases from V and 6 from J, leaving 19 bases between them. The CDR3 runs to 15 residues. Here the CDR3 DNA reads TGTGCCAGCACTCGGACAGCCCCTGCAGGAAACATTCAGTACTTC. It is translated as CASTRTAPAGNIQYF.